A single sample gave rise to the 5 T cell receptor beta chains below, sequenced in a study of T cells after yellow fever vaccination. Via MiXCR, TCRdb re-called the 5' RACE reads, giving one row per CDR3 protein. Here the sample spans 400,000 to 650,000 distinct CDR3 sequences, around a fifth being singletons. The specimen comprised PBMCs, sampled 21 days after the first yellow fever vaccination. The receptors here all came from a man aged 18 to 30 who received the YFV17D yellow fever vaccine.

This clonotype counts as medium-sized. J is TRBJ1-1 and V is TRBV2, with 7 positions matching TRBD1. V was pared by 4 bases and J by 4 bases, with 6 bases of the junction left unmatched. CDR1 SNHLY and CDR2 FYNNEI come from the germline V gene. The CDR3 contains 14 residues. The CDR3 coding sequence is TGTGCCAGCAGTGGCAGACAGGGTAGCACTGAAGCTTTCTTT. Protein product: CASSGRQGSTEAFF.

This clonotype was observed a handful of times. The J gene is TRBJ1-3, the V gene TRBV7-6, with 7 bases fitting TRBD1. The V gene end was trimmed by 1 base and the J gene end by 4 bases; junction bases not matched to a gene: 7. CDR1 and CDR2 (germline): SGHVS, FNYEAQ. There are 16 residues in the CDR3. Written as DNA, the CDR3 is TGTGCCAGCAGCTTAGGACAGGGACTTGAAGGAAACACCATATATTTT. This translates into CASSLGQGLEGNTIYF.

This chain links TRBV18 with TRBJ2-5; D is perhaps TRBD1 or TRBD2 (5 bases each). The CDR3 spans 17 residues. Trimming stripped 4 bases from V and 1 base from J, with 19 bases between. Germline-derived CDR1 and CDR2 are KGHSH and LQKENI. The CDR3 loop is CASSRRDRMRIQETQYF. Here the CDR3 DNA reads TGTGCCAGCTCACGACGGGACCGAATGCGAATCCAAGAGACCCAGTACTTC.

The gene calls are TRBV6-2 or TRBV6-3 and TRBJ2-7, with 11 bases identical to TRBD1. The germline CDR1 and CDR2 sequences are MNHEY and SVGEGT. Trimming took 2 bases from V and 2 from J; bases not matched to a gene: 2. The CDR3 sequence is 15 residues long. The CDR3 sequence: CASSYGDRGTYEQYF. As DNA, the CDR3 is TGTGCCAGCAGTTACGGGGACAGGGGGACCTACGAGCAGTACTTC.

This clonotype was observed a handful of times. The chain combines TRBV5-1 with TRBJ1-2, with 9 bases lining up with TRBD1. The CDR3 has 15 residues. After removal of 0 bases from V and 7 bases from J, the junction contained 7 bases not matched to a gene. Germline V gene sequence: CDR1 SGHRS, CDR2 YFSETQ. DNA for the CDR3: TGCGCCAGCAGCTTGGCCGTCGGACAGGGGTCTGGCTACACCTTC. Its protein product is CASSLAVGQGSGYTF.